The T cell receptor beta chain described here comes from a study of blood T cell repertoires in COVID-19. Study at large: Samples came from the United States, Italy and Spain, spanning acute and convalescent COVID-19. PBMCs, B-cell-depleted T cells, or T cells were the source of the cDNA or gDNA that made up the material.

In the original processing: Amplified reference gene primers provided the basis for estimating nucleated cell counts. Here immunoSEQ multiplex PCR was the method, and the copy in TCRdb shows in-frame clones only, minus some. V and J calls and clone size come straight from that table; D and trimming were deduced from the DNA. The data contain some 160,000 clones, more than 70% of them singletons. This CDR3 contains 15 residues. V was shortened by 1 base and J by 4 bases, with 13 bases between the two germline ends. Germline CDR1 LGHNA, CDR2 YNFKEQ. The clonotype comes from a man between 60 and 70 years old with acute or convalescent COVID-19. The sample consisted of peripheral blood. The V call is TRBV4-2, the J call TRBJ1-1; TRBD1 might be the D (6 bases). CDR3 amino acids: CASSQGVGRGTEAFF. CDR3 bases: TGTGCCAGCAGCCAAGGGGTGGGCAGGGGCACTGAAGCTTTCTTT.